This passage covers 3 T cell receptor beta chains from one sample sequenced in a study of cytotoxic CD8 clonotypes in ibrutinib-treated CLL. The assay was immunoSEQ multiplex PCR, and TCRdb's table has in-frame clones only and misses some. The sample lists about 200,000 clones; roughly 79% were seen once. This material consisted of PBMCs, taken after 12 months of ibrutinib treatment. All receptors come from a human donor with chronic lymphocytic leukemia.

This clone came up once. The chain uses TRBV10-2 and TRBJ1-2; 7 bases match TRBD1. The CDR3 loop spans 15 amino acids. CDR1 and CDR2 (germline): WSHSY, SAAADI. The V and J ends lost 6 bases and 1 base, in that order; junction bases with no gene match: 8. In DNA, the CDR3 is TGCGCCAGCAGGGCCGCAGGGGGACTTAACTATGGCTACACCTTC. Protein: CASRAAGGLNYGYTF.

This chain connects TRBV5-6 to TRBJ2-7, with TRBD1 matching 8 bases. CDR1 is SGHDT, CDR2 YYEEEE, per germline. Trimming at V came to 4 bases and at J to 3 bases, leaving 6 bases not matched to a gene. The CDR3 extends over 14 amino acids. CDR3 in amino acids: CASSPRQGYYEQYF. The CDR3, as DNA: TGTGCCAGCAGCCCCCGACAGGGGTACTACGAGCAGTACTTC. The variable domain in full, with the rest retrieved from reference TRBV5-6 and TRBJ2-7, is DAGVTQSPTHLIKTRGQQVTLRCSPKSGHDTVSWYQQALGQGPQFIFQYYEEEERQRGNFPDRFSGHQFPNYSSELNVNALLLGDSALYLCASSPRQGYYEQYFGPGTRLTVT.

The chain has TRBV7-9 and TRBJ1-4; no definite D call. The CDR3 is made up of 14 amino acids. The ends were cut back, 7 bases at V and 0 bases at J, with 9 bases in the middle. Germline values: CDR1 SEHNR, CDR2 FQNEAQ (reference sequence). This chain's CDR3 is CASTKEATNEKLFF. Here the CDR3 DNA reads TGTGCCAGCACCAAGGAGGCAACTAATGAAAAACTGTTTTTT.